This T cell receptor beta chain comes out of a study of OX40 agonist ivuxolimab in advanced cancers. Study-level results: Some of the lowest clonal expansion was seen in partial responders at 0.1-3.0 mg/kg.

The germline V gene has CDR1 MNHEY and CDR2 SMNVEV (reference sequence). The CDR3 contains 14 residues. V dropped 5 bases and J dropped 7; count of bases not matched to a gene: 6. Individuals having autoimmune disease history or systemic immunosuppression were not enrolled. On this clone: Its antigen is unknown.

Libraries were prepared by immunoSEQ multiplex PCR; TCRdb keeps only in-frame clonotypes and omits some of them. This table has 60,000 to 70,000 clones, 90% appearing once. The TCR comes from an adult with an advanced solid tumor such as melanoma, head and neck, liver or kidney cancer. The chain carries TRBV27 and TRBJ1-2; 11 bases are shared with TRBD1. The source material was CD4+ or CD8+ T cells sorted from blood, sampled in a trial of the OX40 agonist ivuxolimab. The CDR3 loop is CASSPPGQGGGYTF. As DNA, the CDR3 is TGTGCCAGCAGTCCCCCGGGACAGGGGGGTGGCTACACCTTC.